One and the same sample provided the 26 T cell receptor beta chains below, sequenced in a study of OX40 agonist ivuxolimab in advanced cancers. Libraries were prepared by immunoSEQ multiplex PCR; TCRdb keeps only in-frame clonotypes and omits some of them. The table records about 77,000 clones, around 82% of them present only once. The material sequenced was CD4+ or CD8+ T cells sorted from blood, taken in a trial of the OX40 agonist ivuxolimab. Receptor source: an adult with an advanced solid tumor such as melanoma, head and neck, liver or kidney cancer.

This clone was observed a handful of times. The chain couples TRBV27 to TRBJ2-1; a possible D gene is TRBD2 (5 bases). CDR1 and CDR2 (germline): MNHEY, SMNVEV (reference sequence). V lost 3 bases and J 4 bases, leaving 7 bases between the germline ends. This CDR3 is built from 13 residues. Written as DNA, the CDR3 is TGTGCCAGCAGTTTTCGGGAATACAATGAGCAGTTCTTC. Its translation is CASSFREYNEQFF.

V gene TRBV28 combines with J gene TRBJ1-1; D call uncertain. Trimming stripped 4 bases from V and 4 bases from J, with 10 bases between. Germline CDR1 reads MDHEN; CDR2 reads SYDVKM. The CDR3 extends over 13 amino acids. For the CDR3, the DNA is TGTGCCAGCAGTTCGGGGAGTTTCACTGAAGCTTTCTTT. It codes for CASSSGSFTEAFF.

The chain couples TRBV28 to TRBJ2-4, with TRBD2 matching 10 bases. V shed 5 bases and J 4 bases; nucleotides not matched to a gene: 5. Germline CDR1 MDHEN, CDR2 SYDVKM. The CDR3 runs to 15 residues. In nucleotides, the CDR3 is TGTGCCAGCAGTGCCGGTAGCGGGGGGAAAAACATTCAGTACTTC. As protein: CASSAGSGGKNIQYF.

This clone was picked up one time. The V and J genes are TRBV28 and TRBJ2-3; a weak D match, TRBD2 (5 bases). Between the trimmed V and J ends, which lost 3 bases and 6 bases, there was a span of 16 bases. This CDR3 has 15 residues. The germline gives CDR1 MDHEN, CDR2 SYDVKM. CDR3 loop: CASSFGGPRADTQYF. In DNA, the CDR3 is TGTGCCAGCAGTTTCGGCGGGCCCCGCGCCGATACGCAGTATTTT.

This clone occurred once. J is TRBJ1-2 and V is TRBV21-1; the DNA was not used to check the table's D call, TRBD1. TRBV21-1 constitutes a pseudogene. The CDR3 spans 14 residues. The CDR3 DNA sequence: TGTGCCAGCAGCAACAGGGGGACTAACTATGGCTACACCTTC. It translates to CASSNRGTNYGYTF.

The V call is TRBV23-1, the J call TRBJ2-7; perhaps TRBD2 as D (6 bases). TRBV23-1 is designated an ORF whose function remains uncertain. Trimming removed 6 bases from V and 2 bases from J, with 26 bases in between. The CDR3 runs to 18 residues. The chain's CDR3 is CASSYRNRRDRWTYEQYF. The DNA for the CDR3 is TGCGCCAGCAGCTACAGAAACCGGCGGGATCGATGGACCTACGAGCAGTACTTC.

This chain's CDR3 is CASSLRPGHLQVEAFF. The CDR3, as DNA: TGTGCCAGCAGTTTAAGACCGGGACACCTCCAGGTAGAGGCTTTCTTT. The rearrangement joins TRBV6-5 to TRBJ1-1; D is possibly TRBD1 (6 bases). Germline values: CDR1 MNHEY, CDR2 SVGAGI. Trimming stripped 4 bases from V and 11 bases from J, with 26 bases between. The CDR3 covers 16 residues.

The rearrangement uses TRBV5-1 and TRBJ2-5; no clear D gene. Germline assignment: CDR1 SGHRS and CDR2 YFSETQ. V lost 4 bases to trimming and J lost 0 bases, with 10 bases between them. The CDR3 is made up of 14 amino acids. The CDR3 DNA is TGCGCCAGCAGCCAGGACGGTTACCAAGAGACCCAGTACTTC. It yields the protein CASSQDGYQETQYF.

The chain combines TRBV7-8 with TRBJ1-4; perhaps TRBD1 as D (6 bases). V lost 4 bases and J 10 bases, leaving 16 bases between the germline ends. Germline V lookup: CDR1 SGHVS, CDR2 FQNEAQ. The CDR3 spans 14 residues. CDR3 nucleotide sequence: TGTGCCAGCAGCTCTCGGGACATGCGTGGAAAACTGTTTTTT. It translates to CASSSRDMRGKLFF.

J is TRBJ1-4 and V is TRBV28; D gene uncertain. The CDR3 extends over 17 amino acids. V was clipped by 5 bases and J by 1 base, with 17 bases between them. Germline V gene data show CDR1 as MDHEN and CDR2 as SYDVKM. CDR3 DNA: TGTGCCAGCAGTCCGACCCCCGACGGACTAACTAATGAAAAACTGTTTTTT. Protein: CASSPTPDGLTNEKLFF.

The rearrangement uses TRBV5-1 and TRBJ1-1, with D tentatively TRBD1 (6 bases). This CDR3 is 15 amino acids long. V gave up 0 bases and J gave up 5 bases, with 14 bases separating them. Germline CDR1 SGHRS, CDR2 YFSETQ. CDR3 bases: TGCGCCAGCAGCTTGGATCCAGGGAGGGGGACTGAAGCTTTCTTT. It yields the protein CASSLDPGRGTEAFF.

The rearrangement joins TRBV19 to TRBJ2-4; 8 positions match TRBD2. V lost 5 bases to trimming and J lost 3 bases; unmatched junction nucleotides: 9. The CDR3 is 16 residues long. Germline CDR1 LNHDA, CDR2 SQIVND (reference sequence). This CDR3 reads CASSGLAYGDKNIQYF. DNA of the CDR3: TGTGCCAGTAGTGGACTAGCCTACGGGGACAAAAACATTCAGTACTTC.

This clone was recorded a few times. The chain uses TRBV30 and TRBJ1-5; 8 bases match TRBD1. Per the germline V gene, CDR1 is GTSNPN and CDR2 is SVGIG (reference sequence). CDR3 size: 14 residues. Germline trimming cut 3 bases from V and 2 bases from J; bases unmatched to any gene: 3. The CDR3 DNA sequence: TGTGCCTGGAGATCGGGACAGGGCAATCAGCCCCAGCATTTT. Protein: CAWRSGQGNQPQHF.

The chain has TRBV10-3 and TRBJ2-5; 9 nucleotides agree with TRBD2. Germline loops: CDR1 ENHRY, CDR2 SYGVKD. The ends lost 4 bases at V and 3 bases at J; junction bases unmatched: 9. The CDR3 has 16 residues. The CDR3 protein is CAISGSGRGIEETQYF. In DNA, the CDR3 is TGTGCCATCAGTGGTAGCGGGAGAGGGATAGAAGAGACCCAGTACTTC.

V is TRBV6-4 and J is TRBJ2-7, with a weak D call TRBD2 (6 bases). V was cut by 4 bases and J by 3 bases, with 16 bases left in between. CDR3 size: 15 residues. Per germline, CDR1 MRHNA and CDR2 SNTAGT. Here the CDR3 reads CASSVAYGGIYEQYF. The CDR3 DNA sequence: TGTGCCAGCAGTGTGGCGTACGGAGGGATCTACGAGCAGTACTTC.

The J gene is TRBJ2-5, the V gene TRBV7-9; D unclear. Trimming cost V 5 bases and J 5 bases, with 18 bases left between them. From germline, CDR1 is SEHNR and CDR2 FQNEAQ (reference sequence). This CDR3 region has 15 residues. CDR3 sequence: CASSGAGPKRETQYF. CDR3 nucleotides: TGTGCCAGCAGCGGCGCCGGACCAAAACGGGAGACCCAGTACTTC. Looking up the rest from reference TRBV7-9 and TRBJ2-5 gives the full variable domain: DTGVSQNPRHKITKRGQNVTFRCDPISEHNRLYWYRQTLGQGPEFLTYFQNEAQLEKSRLLSDRFSAERPKGSFSTLEIQRTEQGDSAMYLCASSGAGPKRETQYFGPGTRLLVL.

The chain employs TRBV15 and TRBJ1-4, with D unresolved. The V gene's germline CDR1 is LNHNV and CDR2 YYDKDF (reference sequence). CDR3 size: 14 residues. Trimming cost V 4 bases and J 5 bases, with 11 bases left between them. The CDR3 nucleotides are TGTGCCACCAGCAAGAGTAATACGAATGAAAAACTGTTTTTT. Translation: CATSKSNTNEKLFF. The full variable domain, rest sourced from reference TRBV15 and TRBJ1-4, is DAMVIQNPRYQVTQFGKPVTLSCSQTLNHNVMYWYQQKSSQAPKLLFHYYDKDFNNEADTPDNFQSRRPNTSFCFLDIRSPGLGDTAMYLCATSKSNTNEKLFFGSGTQLSVL.

The chain has TRBV7-2 and TRBJ2-2; D might be TRBD2 (6 bases). V lost 4 bases and J lost 6, with 18 bases in between. The CDR3 loop spans 16 amino acids. Germline loops: CDR1 SGHTA, CDR2 FQGNSA. Here the CDR3 reads CASSSSAGRFPGELFF. In DNA, the CDR3 is TGTGCCAGCAGCTCTAGTGCGGGGAGGTTCCCCGGGGAGCTGTTTTTT.

The genes are TRBV19 and TRBJ1-1; D is uncertain. CDR3 size: 13 residues. Germline-derived CDR1 and CDR2 are LNHDA and SQIVND (reference sequence). V was shortened by 7 bases and J by 6 bases, with 15 bases between the two germline ends. In DNA, the CDR3 is TGTGCCAGTACCTATGAGAGACGGTCTGAAGCTTTCTTT. Its protein is CASTYERRSEAFF.

This clone was recorded once. The V and J genes are TRBV10-1 and TRBJ2-7, with D hard to call. Germline V gene sequence: CDR1 WNHNN, CDR2 SYGVQD (reference sequence). The CDR3 contains 11 residues. Trimming pared 4 bases from V and 7 bases from J, leaving 8 bases between. The CDR3 is CASSAPGEQYF. CDR3 in DNA: TGCGCCAGCAGTGCGCCCGGTGAGCAGTACTTC.

This sequence joins TRBV12-2 and TRBJ1-5; TRBD1, as called in the table, went unchecked against the DNA. TRBV12-2 is listed as a pseudogene. The CDR3 totals 16 residues. The CDR3 loop reads CASRLQGARSNQPQHF. The CDR3 DNA sequence: TGTGCAAGTCGTCTACAGGGGGCGCGTAGCAATCAGCCCCAGCATTTT.

The V and J genes are TRBV7-9 and TRBJ2-2, with 7 bases aligning to TRBD1. This CDR3 comprises 14 residues. Germline-derived CDR1 and CDR2 are SEHNR and FQNEAQ (reference sequence). Trimming at V came to 6 bases and at J to 3 bases, leaving 4 bases not matched to a gene. CDR3 sequence reads: CASRRTGDTGELFF. In DNA, the CDR3 is TGTGCCAGCAGACGAACAGGGGACACCGGGGAGCTGTTTTTT. The entire variable domain, with the rest obtained from reference TRBV7-9 and TRBJ2-2, is as follows: DTGVSQNPRHKITKRGQNVTFRCDPISEHNRLYWYRQTLGQGPEFLTYFQNEAQLEKSRLLSDRFSAERPKGSFSTLEIQRTEQGDSAMYLCASRRTGDTGELFFGEGSRLTVL.

A few counts support this clone. The rearrangement uses TRBV19 and TRBJ2-7; 7 bases map to TRBD2. This CDR3 is built from 15 residues. From germline, CDR1 is LNHDA and CDR2 SQIVND (reference sequence). J gave up 6 bases and V 7 bases, and 15 bases lay outside the gene matches. CDR3 DNA sequence: TGTGCCAGTAACCGGAAGGGAGGGAAGTCGGGCGAGCAGTACTTC. It yields the protein CASNRKGGKSGEQYF.

The chain joins TRBV2 to TRBJ2-3; the D is unclear. CDR1 is SNHLY, CDR2 FYNNEI, per germline. The CDR3 length is 14 residues. V was shortened by 5 bases and J by 0 bases, with 9 bases between the two germline ends. CDR3 amino acids: CASSRDRSTDTQYF. CDR3 nucleotides: TGTGCCAGCAGTAGGGATAGGAGCACAGATACGCAGTATTTT.

This chain uses TRBV6-1 with TRBJ1-2, with 12 bases fitting TRBD1. With 8 bases clipped from V and 4 bases from J, the junction kept 8 bases outside the gene matches. This CDR3 comprises 15 residues. In germline, CDR1 is MNHNS, CDR2 SASEGT. The CDR3 protein is CASSPGTGGFYGYTF. In nucleotides, the CDR3 is TGTGCCAGCTCGCCCGGGACAGGGGGCTTCTATGGCTACACCTTC.

This chain connects TRBV18 to TRBJ1-3; a weak D match, TRBD1 (6 bases). Germline V gene lookup returns CDR1 KGHSH and CDR2 LQKENI. V lost 0 bases to trimming and J lost 2 bases, with 8 bases between them. The CDR3 has 15 amino acids. CDR3 in DNA: TGTGCCAGCTCACCACCGGCAGGGGCTGGAAACACCATATATTTT. Translation gives CASSPPAGAGNTIYF.